This T cell receptor beta chain was recovered during a study of blood T cell repertoires in COVID-19. Study background: Sources were T cells, B-cell-depleted T cells, or PBMCs; the material itself was cDNA or gDNA.

Trimming removed 9 bases at V and 5 bases at J, with 16 bases between. CDR3 length equals 13 residues. In germline, CDR1 is MNHEY, CDR2 SVGAGI. Cohort allocation depended upon clinical history that participants reported. Method: immunoSEQ multiplex PCR; TCRdb's copy keeps in-frame clones and lacks some. The sample has 150,000 or so clones; over 70% are singletons. This receptor was taken from a man in his sixties or seventies who had been exposed to COVID-19. The sequencing sample was made of PBMCs or T cells enriched from blood (not recorded which). This sequence joins TRBV6-5 and TRBJ2-5, with a tentative D call TRBD2 (5 bases). CDR3 sequence: CASANGKWETQYF. The DNA for the CDR3 is TGTGCCAGTGCCAACGGGAAGTGGGAGACCCAGTACTTC.